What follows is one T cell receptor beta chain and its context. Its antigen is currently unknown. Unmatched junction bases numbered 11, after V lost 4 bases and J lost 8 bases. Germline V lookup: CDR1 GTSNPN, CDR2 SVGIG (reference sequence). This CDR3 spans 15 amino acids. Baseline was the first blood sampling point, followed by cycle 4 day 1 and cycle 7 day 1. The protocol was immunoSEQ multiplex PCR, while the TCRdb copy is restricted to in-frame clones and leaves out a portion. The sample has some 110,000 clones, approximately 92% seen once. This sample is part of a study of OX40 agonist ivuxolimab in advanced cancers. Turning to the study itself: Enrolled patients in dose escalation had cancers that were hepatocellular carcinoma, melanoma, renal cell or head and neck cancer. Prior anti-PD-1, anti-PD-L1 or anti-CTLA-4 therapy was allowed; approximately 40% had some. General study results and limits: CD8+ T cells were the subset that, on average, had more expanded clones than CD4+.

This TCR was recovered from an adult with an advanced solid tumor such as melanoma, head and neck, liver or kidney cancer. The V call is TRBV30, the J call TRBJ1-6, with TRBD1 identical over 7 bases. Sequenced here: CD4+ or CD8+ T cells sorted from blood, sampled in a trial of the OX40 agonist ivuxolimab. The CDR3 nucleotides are TGTGCCTGGACCGGACAGGCTCGCGTATATTCACCCCTCCACTTT. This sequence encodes CAWTGQARVYSPLHF. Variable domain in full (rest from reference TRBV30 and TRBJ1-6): SQTIHQWPATLVQPVGSPLSLECTVEGTSNPNLYWYRQAAGRGLQLLFYSVGIGQISSEVPQNLSASRPQDRQFILSSKKLLLSDSGFYLCAWTGQARVYSPLHFGNGTRLTVT.